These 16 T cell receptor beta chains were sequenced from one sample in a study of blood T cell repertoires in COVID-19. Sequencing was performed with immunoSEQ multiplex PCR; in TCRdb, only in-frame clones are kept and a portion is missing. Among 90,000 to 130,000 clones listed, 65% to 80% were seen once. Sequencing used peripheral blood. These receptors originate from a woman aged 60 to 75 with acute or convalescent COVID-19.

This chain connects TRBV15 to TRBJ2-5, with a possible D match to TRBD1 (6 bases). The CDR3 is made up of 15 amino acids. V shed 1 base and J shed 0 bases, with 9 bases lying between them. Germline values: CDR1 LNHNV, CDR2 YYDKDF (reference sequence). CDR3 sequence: CATSRGGQNQETQYF. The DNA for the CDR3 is TGTGCCACCAGCAGAGGTGGACAGAACCAAGAGACCCAGTACTTC.

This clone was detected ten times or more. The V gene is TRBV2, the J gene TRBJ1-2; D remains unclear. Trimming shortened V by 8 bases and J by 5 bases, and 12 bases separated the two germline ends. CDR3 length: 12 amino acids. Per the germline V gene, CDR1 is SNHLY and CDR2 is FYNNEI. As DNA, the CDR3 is TGTGCCAGCGCCAGGTCGGGATATGGCTACACCTTC. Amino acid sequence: CASARSGYGYTF.

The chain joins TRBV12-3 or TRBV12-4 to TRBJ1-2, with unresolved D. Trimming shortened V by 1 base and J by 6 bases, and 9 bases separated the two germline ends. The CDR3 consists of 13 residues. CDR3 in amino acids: CASSLGRANGYTF. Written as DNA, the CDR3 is TGTGCCAGCAGTTTAGGGAGGGCCAATGGCTACACCTTC.

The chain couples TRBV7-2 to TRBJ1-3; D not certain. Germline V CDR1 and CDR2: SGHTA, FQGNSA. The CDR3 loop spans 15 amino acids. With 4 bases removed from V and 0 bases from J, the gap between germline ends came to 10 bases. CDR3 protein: CASSSHASSGNTIYF. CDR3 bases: TGTGCCAGCAGCTCCCATGCGAGCTCTGGAAACACCATATATTTT. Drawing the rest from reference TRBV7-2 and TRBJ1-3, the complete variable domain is GAGVSQSPSNKVTEKGKDVELRCDPISGHTALYWYRQSLGQGLEFLIYFQGNSAPDKSGLPSDRFSAERTGGSVSTLTIQRTQQEDSAVYLCASSSHASSGNTIYFGEGSWLTVV.

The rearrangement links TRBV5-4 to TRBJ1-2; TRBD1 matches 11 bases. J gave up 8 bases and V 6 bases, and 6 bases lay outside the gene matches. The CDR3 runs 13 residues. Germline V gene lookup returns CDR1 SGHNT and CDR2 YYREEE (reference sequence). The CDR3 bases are TGTGCCAGCACCAGGGGACAGGGGGAAGGCTACACCTTC. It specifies CASTRGQGEGYTF.

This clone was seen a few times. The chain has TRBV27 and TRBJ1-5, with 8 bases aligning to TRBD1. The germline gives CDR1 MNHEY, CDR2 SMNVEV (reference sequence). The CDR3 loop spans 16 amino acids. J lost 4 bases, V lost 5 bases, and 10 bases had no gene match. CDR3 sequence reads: CASSQDRTGSNQPQHF. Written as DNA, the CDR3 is TGTGCCAGCAGTCAAGACAGGACAGGGTCGAATCAGCCCCAGCATTTT.

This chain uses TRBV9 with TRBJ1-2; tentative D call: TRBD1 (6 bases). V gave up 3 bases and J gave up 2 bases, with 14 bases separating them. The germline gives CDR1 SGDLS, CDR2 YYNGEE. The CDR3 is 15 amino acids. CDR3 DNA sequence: TGTGCCAGCAGCGGACGGGGGGGCAACAACTATGGCTACACCTTC. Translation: CASSGRGGNNYGYTF.

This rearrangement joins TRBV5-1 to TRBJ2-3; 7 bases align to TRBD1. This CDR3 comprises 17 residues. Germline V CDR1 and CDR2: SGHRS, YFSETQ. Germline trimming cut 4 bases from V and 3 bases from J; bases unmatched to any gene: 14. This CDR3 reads CASSAGPRGRSTDTQYF. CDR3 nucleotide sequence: TGCGCCAGCAGCGCGGGTCCGAGGGGGCGTTCGACAGATACGCAGTATTTT.

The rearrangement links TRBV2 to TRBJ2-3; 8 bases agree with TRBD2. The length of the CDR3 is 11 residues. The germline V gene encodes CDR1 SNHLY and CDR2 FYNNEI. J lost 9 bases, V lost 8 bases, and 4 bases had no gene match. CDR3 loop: CASYSGATQYF. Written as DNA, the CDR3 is TGTGCCAGCTATAGCGGGGCCACGCAGTATTTT.

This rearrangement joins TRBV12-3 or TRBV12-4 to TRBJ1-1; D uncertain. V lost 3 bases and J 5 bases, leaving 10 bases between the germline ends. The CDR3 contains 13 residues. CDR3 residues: CASSFWHQTEAFF. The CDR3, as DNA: TGTGCCAGCAGTTTCTGGCACCAGACTGAAGCTTTCTTT.

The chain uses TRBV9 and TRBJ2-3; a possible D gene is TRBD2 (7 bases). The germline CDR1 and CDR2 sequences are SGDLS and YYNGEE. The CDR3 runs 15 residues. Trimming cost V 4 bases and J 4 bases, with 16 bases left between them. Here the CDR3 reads CASSPRRGGADTQYF. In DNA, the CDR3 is TGTGCCAGCAGCCCCCGAAGAGGGGGGGCAGATACGCAGTATTTT.

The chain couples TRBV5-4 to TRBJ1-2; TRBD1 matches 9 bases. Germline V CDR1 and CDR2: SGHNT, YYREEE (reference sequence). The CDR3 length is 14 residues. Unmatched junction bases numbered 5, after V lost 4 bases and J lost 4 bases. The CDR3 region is CASSGGTGTYGYTF. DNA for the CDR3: TGTGCCAGCAGCGGGGGGACAGGGACCTATGGCTACACCTTC.

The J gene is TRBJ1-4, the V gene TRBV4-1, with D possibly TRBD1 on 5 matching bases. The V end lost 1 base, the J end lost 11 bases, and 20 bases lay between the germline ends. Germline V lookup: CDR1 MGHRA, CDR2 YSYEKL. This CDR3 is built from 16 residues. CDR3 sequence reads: CASSQAAGGNLGKLFF. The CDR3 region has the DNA TGCGCCAGCAGCCAAGCCGCCGGGGGAAACCTGGGGAAACTGTTTTTT.

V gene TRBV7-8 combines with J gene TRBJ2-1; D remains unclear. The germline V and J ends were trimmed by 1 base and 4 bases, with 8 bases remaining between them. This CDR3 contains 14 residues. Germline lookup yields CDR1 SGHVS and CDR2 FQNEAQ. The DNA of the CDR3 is TGTGCCAGCAGCTTAGTGTCCCGGTACAATGAGCAGTTCTTC. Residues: CASSLVSRYNEQFF.

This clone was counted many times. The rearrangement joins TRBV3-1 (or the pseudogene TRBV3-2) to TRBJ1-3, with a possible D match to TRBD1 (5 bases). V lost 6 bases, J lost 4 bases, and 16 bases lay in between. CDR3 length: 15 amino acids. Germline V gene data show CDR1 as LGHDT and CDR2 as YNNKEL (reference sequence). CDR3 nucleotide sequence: TGTGCCAGCAGTCCGGACACGACTGCCGGAAACACCATATATTTT. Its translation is CASSPDTTAGNTIYF.

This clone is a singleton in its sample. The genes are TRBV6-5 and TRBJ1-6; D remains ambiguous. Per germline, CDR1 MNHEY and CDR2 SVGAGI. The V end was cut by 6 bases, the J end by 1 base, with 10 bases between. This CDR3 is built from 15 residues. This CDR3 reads CASSGEGSYNSPLHF. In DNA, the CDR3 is TGTGCCAGCAGCGGGGAAGGGTCCTATAATTCACCCCTCCACTTT.